This TCR beta chain was profiled in a study of cytomegalovirus exposure and HLA in healthy donors. General study findings and limits: About 87% or about 30% of the time was how often most TCR beta V segments were productive, according to an earlier analysis. In a later analysis, most CMV-associated TCR beta chains appeared HLA-restricted. CMV serostatus alone was available as immune exposure information.

This clone turned up a few times. Antigen unknown. Use of 60 Vbeta and 13 Jbeta primers characterized the PCR. Authors' data handling: Among the unique TCR beta chains that a later analysis counted, about 81 million in all, 9.5 million to 11 million were shared. Produced via immunoSEQ multiplex PCR; TCRdb's table is partial and in-frame only. V, J and clone size are taken as reported in that table, and D and trimming were inferred from the DNA itself. The data hold around 200,000 clones, with roughly 79% observed a single time. This CDR3 is 13 amino acids long. Trimming removed 0 bases from V and 7 bases from J, with 5 bases in between. Per germline, CDR1 SGHRS and CDR2 YFSETQ.

The chain links TRBV5-1 to TRBJ1-6; possible D gene TRBD1, 5 bases. The sample was PBMCs. The receptor was derived from a man aged 25 to 45 in good health and CMV-seronegative. The chain's CDR3 is CASSLGQNSPLHF. CDR3 nucleotide sequence: TGCGCCAGCAGCTTGGGACAGAATTCACCCCTCCACTTT.